A single sample is the source of the 29 T cell receptor beta chains below, sequenced in a study of blood T cells in healthy people across ages (dated by TCRdb to 2013 to 2016). Library creation used 5' RACE. The instrument was an Illumina HiSeq 2500. The second PCR ran for about 7 to 11 cycles and used a J-beta primer mix along with a sample-barcoded 5' primer. TCRdb applied fastp at Q25 and MiXCR to the public reads, then kept only in-frame beta chains. Merged by CDR3 protein, the rows form single entries marked with the most common genes and DNA. Within this sample are some 1,500,000 distinct CDR3 sequences, with roughly 43% of them counted one time only. The top ten clones comprise 4% of the sample. The sequenced sample consisted of blood. Source of these receptors: a woman under 30 in good health.

The CDR3 DNA is TGCAGTGCTAGTAAAGGACAGGGCCGAGAGACCCAGTACTTC. It yields the protein CSASKGQGRETQYF. The gene calls are TRBV20-1 and TRBJ2-7, with TRBD1 matching over 8 bases. The DNA end is a closer match to TRBJ2-5, so the J assignment may be wrong. Germline CDR1 DFQATT, CDR2 SNEGSKA (reference sequence). The CDR3 spans 14 residues.

This clonotype was counted only a few times. The chain recombines TRBV28 with TRBJ1-2; a weak D match, TRBD1 (5 bases). The CDR3 covers 13 residues. V was cut by 5 bases and J by 5 bases, with 12 bases left in between. Germline CDR1 MDHEN, CDR2 SYDVKM. The CDR3 nucleotides are TGTGCCAGCAGTGGGGGGTCCCGGTATGGCTACACCTTC. This gives the protein CASSGGSRYGYTF.

This clonotype was counted between two and nine times. The chain combines TRBV20-1 with TRBJ1-5; possibly TRBD1 for D (5 bases). The CDR3 spans 14 residues. Germline V gene sequence: CDR1 DFQATT, CDR2 SNEGSKA (reference sequence). V lost 4 bases, J lost 1 base, and 11 bases lay in between. CDR3 sequence reads: CSAIHRDSNQPQHF. In DNA, the CDR3 is TGCAGTGCTATCCACCGGGACAGCAATCAGCCCCAGCATTTT.

CDR3 loop: CASSSGTPQNEQFF. CDR3 DNA sequence: TGTGCCAGCAGTTCCGGGACACCGCAGAATGAGCAGTTCTTC. The chain joins TRBV12-3 or TRBV12-4 to TRBJ2-1, with D possibly being TRBD1 (6 bases). The CDR3 runs to 14 residues. V shed 4 bases and J shed 7 bases, with 14 bases lying between them.

The J gene is TRBJ1-6, the V gene TRBV3-1; D remains unclear. V lost 1 base and J 8 bases, leaving 18 bases between the germline ends. The CDR3 length is 17 residues. Germline assignment: CDR1 LGHDT and CDR2 YNNKEL (reference sequence). CDR3 in DNA: TGTGCCAGCAGCCAAGTGTTCAGCTCCGCCGGGGATTCACCCCTCCACTTT. Amino acid sequence: CASSQVFSSAGDSPLHF.

This sequence joins TRBV4-3 and TRBJ2-7; 8 bases are shared with TRBD1. The V gene's germline CDR1 is LGHNA and CDR2 YSLEER. J lost 6 bases, V lost 3 bases, and 7 bases had no gene match. The CDR3 is made up of 14 amino acids. Here the CDR3 reads CASSQGQAPSEQYF. The CDR3, as DNA: TGCGCCAGCAGCCAGGGACAGGCACCGAGCGAGCAGTACTTC.

The DNA of the CDR3 is TGCAGTGCAAAACGGGGGTCCGATCAGCCCCAGCATTTT. Protein product: CSAKRGSDQPQHF. V usage is TRBV20-1 and J usage is TRBJ1-5, with TRBD1 as a possible D gene (5 bases). The CDR3 spans 13 residues. CDR1 and CDR2 from the germline V gene are DFQATT and SNEGSKA (reference sequence). Trimming stripped 6 bases from V and 5 bases from J, with 14 bases between.

The chain carries TRBV20-1 and TRBJ2-1; 11 nucleotides align to TRBD2. This CDR3 has 15 amino acids. CDR1 DFQATT and CDR2 SNEGSKA come from the germline V gene (reference sequence). V was clipped by 4 bases and J by 8 bases; unmatched bases: 10. This CDR3 reads CSATILAGVGDEQFF. The CDR3 nucleotides read TGCAGTGCTACGATACTAGCGGGAGTGGGCGATGAGCAGTTCTTC.

The gene calls are TRBV6-5 and TRBJ2-3; tentative D call: TRBD2 (5 bases). Between the trimmed V and J ends, which lost 6 bases and 6 bases, there was a span of 13 bases. The CDR3 is made up of 13 amino acids. Per the germline V gene, CDR1 is MNHEY and CDR2 is SVGAGI. CDR3 region: CASSRWRRDTQYF. Written as DNA, the CDR3 is TGTGCCAGCAGCAGATGGAGGCGGGATACGCAGTATTTT.

This chain joins TRBV5-1 and TRBJ1-2; 9 bases fit TRBD1. The CDR3 has 15 amino acids. The V gene end was trimmed by 5 bases and the J gene end by 4 bases; junction bases not matched to a gene: 9. CDR1 is SGHRS and CDR2 is YFSETQ in the germline V gene. The CDR3 protein is CASSPDTGGIYGYTF. In DNA form, the CDR3 reads TGCGCCAGCAGTCCTGATACAGGGGGCATCTATGGCTACACCTTC.

The chain recombines TRBV14 with TRBJ1-4; no clear D. Trimming shortened V by 1 base and J by 0 bases, and 9 bases separated the two germline ends. The CDR3 has 16 residues. Germline assignment: CDR1 SGHDN and CDR2 FVKESK. This CDR3 is CASSQGTAATNEKLFF. As DNA, the CDR3 is TGTGCCAGCAGCCAAGGGACGGCGGCAACTAATGAAAAACTGTTTTTT.

The gene calls are TRBV7-9 and TRBJ2-1; D remains unclear. Trimming pared 0 bases from V and 5 bases from J, leaving 11 bases between. From germline, CDR1 is SEHNR and CDR2 FQNEAQ (reference sequence). This CDR3 is 15 amino acids long. CDR3 nucleotide sequence: TGTGCCAGCAGCTTAGCGCTATACCAGAACAATGAGCAGTTCTTC. Protein: CASSLALYQNNEQFF.

Details on this clonotype: A much larger clone is a single base away; this may be a read error. This chain links TRBV6-2 or TRBV6-3 with TRBJ2-7; D is undetermined. This CDR3 has 12 amino acids. Deletions cut 8 bases from V and 7 bases from J, with 15 bases between. Germline V gene data show CDR1 as MNHEY and CDR2 as SVGEGT. The CDR3 here is CASGTVYNEQYF. CDR3 nucleotides: TGTGCCAGCGGCACAGTTTACAATGAGCAGTACTTC.

This clonotype has ten or more counts. The J gene is TRBJ1-2, the V gene TRBV20-1; tentative D call: TRBD1 (5 bases). V was pared by 3 bases and J by 5 bases, with 10 bases between. CDR3 length: 12 amino acids. Per the germline V gene, CDR1 is DFQATT and CDR2 is SNEGSKA (reference sequence). CDR3 loop: CSASDSPYGYTF. In DNA form, the CDR3 reads TGCAGTGCTAGCGACAGCCCATATGGCTACACCTTC.

This clonotype was observed a handful of times. The rearrangement links TRBV27 to TRBJ1-5, with 9 bases matching TRBD1. V shed 5 bases, J shed 4 bases, and the junction held 6 bases outside the gene matches. The V gene's germline CDR1 is MNHEY and CDR2 SMNVEV (reference sequence). The CDR3 has 15 residues. The CDR3 region is CASSITGTGNQPQHF. The CDR3 nucleotides read TGTGCCAGCAGTATAACCGGGACAGGGAATCAGCCCCAGCATTTT.

This clonotype was found many times. V is TRBV6-2 or TRBV6-3 and J is TRBJ2-2; no clear D gene. This CDR3 comprises 13 residues. The germline gives CDR1 MNHEY, CDR2 SVGEGT. V dropped 2 bases and J dropped 3 bases, with 4 bases sitting between them. CDR3 nucleotide sequence: TGTGCCAGCAGTTACAGGGACACCGGGGAGCTGTTTTTT. Encoded protein: CASSYRDTGELFF.

This clonotype was seen ten or more times. This chain uses TRBV20-1 with TRBJ2-1, with no clear D. V lost 0 bases, J lost 3 bases, and 6 bases lay in between. The germline CDR1 and CDR2 sequences are DFQATT and SNEGSKA (reference sequence). The CDR3 extends over 13 amino acids. In DNA form, the CDR3 reads TGCAGTGCTAGAGAAACCGGCTACAATGAGCAGTTCTTC. Translated, it gives CSARETGYNEQFF.

The chain is built from TRBV4-1 and TRBJ1-5; TRBD1 agrees at 10 bases. Germline V gene data show CDR1 as MGHRA and CDR2 as YSYEKL. This CDR3 region has 16 residues. With 6 bases clipped from V and 7 bases from J, the junction kept 12 bases outside the gene matches. This chain's CDR3 is CASRDTGGTGEQPQHF. The CDR3 region has the DNA TGCGCCAGCAGGGACACTGGTGGGACAGGGGAACAGCCCCAGCATTTT.

The CDR3 sequence: CASSIRGRPVINQPQHF. The DNA of the CDR3 is TGTGCCAGTAGTATTAGGGGCAGGCCGGTCATTAATCAGCCCCAGCATTTT. The chain is built from TRBV19 and TRBJ1-5; a weak D match, TRBD1 (5 bases). Germline V gene data show CDR1 as LNHDA and CDR2 as SQIVND (reference sequence). The CDR3 consists of 17 residues. Trimming cost V 3 bases and J 4 bases, with 19 bases left between them.

This clonotype was counted many times. The chain recombines TRBV20-1 with TRBJ2-3; 9 positions match TRBD2. Germline assignment: CDR1 DFQATT and CDR2 SNEGSKA (reference sequence). CDR3 size: 13 residues. V shed 6 bases and J 1 base; nucleotides not matched to a gene: 2. Here the CDR3 reads CSARTSGTDTQYF. The CDR3 DNA follows: TGCAGTGCCAGGACTAGCGGCACAGATACGCAGTATTTT.

Many counts were recorded for this clonotype. The V and J genes are TRBV20-1 and TRBJ2-5; 13 positions match TRBD2. CDR1 is DFQATT, CDR2 SNEGSKA, per germline (reference sequence). Trimming took 6 bases from V and 11 from J; bases not matched to a gene: 9. There are 13 residues in the CDR3. The CDR3 protein is CSANRGTSGIQYF. The CDR3 coding sequence is TGCAGTGCGAACCGCGGGACTAGCGGGATTCAGTACTTC.

The J gene is TRBJ1-1, the V gene TRBV4-3; D is perhaps TRBD1 (6 bases). V was shortened by 4 bases and J by 6 bases, with 15 bases between the two germline ends. CDR1 LGHNA and CDR2 YSLEER come from the germline V gene. This CDR3 has 14 residues. In DNA, the CDR3 is TGCGCCAGCAGCCTTATCAGGGGAGGCGCTGAAGCTTTCTTT. Translating gives CASSLIRGGAEAFF.

Many counts were recorded for this clonotype. The chain carries TRBV14 and TRBJ2-1; D is perhaps TRBD1 or TRBD2 (5 bases each). V lost 3 bases to trimming and J lost 1 base, with 13 bases between them. The CDR3 loop spans 16 amino acids. In germline, CDR1 is SGHDN, CDR2 FVKESK. CDR3 region: CASSHSRDGSYNEQFF. CDR3 bases: TGTGCCAGCAGCCACAGCCGGGACGGATCCTACAATGAGCAGTTCTTC. The full variable domain, with the rest looked up from reference TRBV14 and TRBJ2-1, is EAGVTQFPSHSVIEKGQTVTLRCDPISGHDNLYWYRRVMGKEIKFLLHFVKESKQDESGMPNNRFLAERTGGTYSTLKVQPAELEDSGVYFCASSHSRDGSYNEQFFGPGTRLTVL.

This clonotype was observed once. This chain links TRBV5-5 with TRBJ2-3, with D perhaps assigned TRBD1 or TRBD2 (5 bases each). Trimming took 4 bases from V and 2 from J, leaving 14 bases between them. The CDR3 is 15 residues long. The germline V gene has CDR1 SGHKS and CDR2 YYEKEE (reference sequence). CDR3 amino acids: CASSGAGVITDTQYF. The CDR3 region has the DNA TGTGCCAGCAGCGGGGCCGGGGTTATCACAGATACGCAGTATTTT.

At least ten counts were recorded for this clonotype. The rearrangement joins TRBV7-2 to TRBJ2-7; 7 nucleotides line up with TRBD1. The germline gives CDR1 SGHTA, CDR2 FQGNSA. The CDR3 length is 15 residues. V lost 3 bases to trimming and J lost 0 bases; unmatched junction nucleotides: 5. This CDR3 is CASSFRQGSSYEQYF. In DNA form, the CDR3 reads TGTGCCAGCAGCTTCAGACAGGGAAGCTCCTACGAGCAGTACTTC.

Notes on this clonotype: Germline and junction disagree at one end, which may indicate a read error. The J gene is TRBJ2-1, the V gene TRBV3-1; 13 bases match TRBD2. CDR3 length equals 16 residues. CDR1 is LGHDT, CDR2 YNNKEL, per germline (reference sequence). The CDR3 is CASSHPTSGRAHEQFF. CDR3 DNA: TGTGCCAGCAGCCATCCCACTAGCGGGAGGGCTCATGAACAGTTCTTC.

The genes are TRBV10-3 and TRBJ1-2, with D unclear. V was trimmed by 4 bases and J by 5 bases, leaving 14 bases between them. CDR3 length equals 14 residues. Germline CDR1 is ENHRY and CDR2 is SYGVKD. The CDR3: CAISGGLDAYGYTF. The CDR3 nucleotides read TGTGCCATCAGTGGGGGTCTGGACGCGTATGGCTACACCTTC.

This clonotype was found a few times. This chain links TRBV18 with TRBJ1-2; no clear D gene. From germline, CDR1 is KGHSH and CDR2 LQKENI. This CDR3 spans 13 amino acids. Trimming pared 2 bases from V and 3 bases from J, leaving 7 bases between. DNA for the CDR3: TGTGCCAGCTCACCAGCAGCCTACTATGGCTACACCTTC. It specifies CASSPAAYYGYTF. Looking up the rest from reference TRBV18 and TRBJ1-2 gives the full variable domain: NAGVMQNPRHLVRRRGQEARLRCSPMKGHSHVYWYRQLPEEGLKFMVYLQKENIIDESGMPKERFSAEFPKEGPSILRIQQVVRGDSAAYFCASSPAAYYGYTFGSGTRLTVV.

V gene TRBV12-3 or TRBV12-4 combines with J gene TRBJ1-2, with D perhaps matching TRBD1 (5 bases). V was shortened by 5 bases and J by 5 bases, with 15 bases between the two germline ends. This CDR3 is 14 amino acids long. The CDR3 loop is CASSKTGDWYGYTF. The CDR3 DNA sequence: TGTGCCAGCAGTAAAACGGGGGATTGGTATGGCTACACCTTC.